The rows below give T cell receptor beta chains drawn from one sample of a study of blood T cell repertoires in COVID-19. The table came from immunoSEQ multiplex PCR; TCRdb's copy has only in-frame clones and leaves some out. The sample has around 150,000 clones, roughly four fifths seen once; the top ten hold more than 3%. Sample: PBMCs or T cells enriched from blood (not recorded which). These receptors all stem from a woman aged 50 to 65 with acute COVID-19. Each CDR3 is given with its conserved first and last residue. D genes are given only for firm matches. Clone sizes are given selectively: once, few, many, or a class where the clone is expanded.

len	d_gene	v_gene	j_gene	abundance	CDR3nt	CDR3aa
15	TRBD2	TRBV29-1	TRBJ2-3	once	TGCAGCGTGGAACTAGCGCGGGGACGCACAGATACGCAGTATTTT	CSVELARGRTDTQYF
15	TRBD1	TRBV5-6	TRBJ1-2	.	TGTGCCAGCAGCTTGAGGGGGACAGGGGACTTTGGCTACACCTTC	CASSLRGTGDFGYTF
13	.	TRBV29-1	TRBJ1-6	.	TGCAGCGTTGCCCCATCCAGGGATTCACCCCTCCACTTT	CSVAPSRDSPLHF
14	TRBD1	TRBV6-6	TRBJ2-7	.	TGTGCCAGCACCGGGACAGGGGGCCTCAACGAGCAGTACTTC	CASTGTGGLNEQYF
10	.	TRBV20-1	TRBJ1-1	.	TGCAGTGCTAGTTATATTGAAGCTTTCTTT	CSASYIEAFF
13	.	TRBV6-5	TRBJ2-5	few	TGTGCCATAGGATCCGGGATCAAGGGGACCCAGTACTTC	CAIGSGIKGTQYF
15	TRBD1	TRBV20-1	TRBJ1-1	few	TGCAGTGCTAGTGACCCGGGACAGGGGGACACTGAAGCTTTCTTT	CSASDPGQGDTEAFF
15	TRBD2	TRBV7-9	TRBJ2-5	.	TGTGCCAGCAGCTCCAGACTAGCGGTACAAGAGACCCAGTACTTC	CASSSRLAVQETQYF
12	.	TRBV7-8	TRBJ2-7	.	TGTGCCAGCGGTCCGACCGAGGCCGAGCAGTACTTC	CASGPTEAEQYF
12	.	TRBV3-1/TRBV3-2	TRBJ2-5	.	TGTGCCAGCAGCGCCCGGCGGGAGACCCAGTACTTC	CASSARRETQYF
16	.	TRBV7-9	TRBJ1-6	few	TGTGCCAGCACCCACCGGGACACCGGCTATAATTCACCCCTCCACTTT	CASTHRDTGYNSPLHF
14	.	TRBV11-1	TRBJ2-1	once	TGTGCCAGCAGCTTACGAGTTCTAGTGCCTGAGCAGTTCTTC	CASSLRVLVPEQFF
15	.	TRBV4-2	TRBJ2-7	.	TGTGCCAGCAGCCAAGACAAGATAACCGGGTACGAGCAGTACTTC	CASSQDKITGYEQYF
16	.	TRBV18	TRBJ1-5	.	TGTGCCAGCTCACCGGAGGGGGGGATGATCGGTCAGCCCCAGCATTTT	CASSPEGGMIGQPQHF
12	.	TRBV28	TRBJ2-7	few	TGTGCCAGCAGGGCGACAGGGAGGGAGCAGTACTTC	CASRATGREQYF
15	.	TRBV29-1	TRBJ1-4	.	TGCAGCGTTGAGGGTGACAGAAGCCATAATGAAAAACTGTTTTTT	CSVEGDRSHNEKLFF
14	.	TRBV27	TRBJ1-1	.	TGTGCCAGCAGTTCCCTACAGTTGAACACTGAAGCTTTCTTT	CASSSLQLNTEAFF
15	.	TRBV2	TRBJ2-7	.	TGTGCCAGCAGTTCACCCAACAGGAATTCCTACGAGCAGTACTTC	CASSSPNRNSYEQYF
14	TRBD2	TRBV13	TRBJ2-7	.	TGTGCCAGCAGGATCAGCGGGAGCTCCTACGAGCAGTACTTC	CASRISGSSYEQYF
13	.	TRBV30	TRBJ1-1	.	TGTGCCTGGAGAAGCGGGCCGAACACTGAAGCTTTCTTT	CAWRSGPNTEAFF
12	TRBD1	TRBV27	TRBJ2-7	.	TGTGCCAGCAGTACGACAGGGTTCGAGCAGTACTTC	CASSTTGFEQYF
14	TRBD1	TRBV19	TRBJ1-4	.	TGTGCCAGTAGTATAGGACAGGGGGGAGAAAAACTGTTTTTT	CASSIGQGGEKLFF
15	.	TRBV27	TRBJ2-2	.	TGTGCCAGCAGTACGACGGGAGAGGGGACCGGGGAGCTGTTTTTT	CASSTTGEGTGELFF
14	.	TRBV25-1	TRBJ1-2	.	TGTGCCAGCAGTGCTCAGATGGTTCCCTATGGCTACACCTTC	CASSAQMVPYGYTF
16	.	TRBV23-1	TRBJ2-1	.	TGCGCCAGCAGTCGACCACAAGGGAGCTCCTACAATGAGCAGTTCTTC	CASSRPQGSSYNEQFF
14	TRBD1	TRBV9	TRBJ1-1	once	TGTGCCAGCAGCACCCAATCGACAGGGGGGGAAGCTTTCTTT	CASSTQSTGGEAFF
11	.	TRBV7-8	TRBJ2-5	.	TGTGCCAGCAGCCTCCAAGAGACCCAGTACTTC	CASSLQETQYF
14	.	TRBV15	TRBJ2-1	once	TGTGCCACCAGATCGGGTGGCTCCTACAATGAGCAGTTCTTC	CATRSGGSYNEQFF
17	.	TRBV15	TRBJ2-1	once	TGTGCCACCAGCAGAGATGAGCGCACTAGCTCCTACAATGAGCAGTTCTTC	CATSRDERTSSYNEQFF